Here is one T cell receptor beta chain with its context. TCRdb re-called the RT-PCR reads through MiXCR, storing one row per CDR3 protein. Here the sample spans over 150,000 distinct CDR3 sequences, about a tenth being singletons. In germline, CDR1 is KGHSH, CDR2 LQKENI. The CDR3 contains 17 residues. V was pared by 6 bases and J by 0 bases, with 20 bases between. This entry belongs to a study of response to subunit inactivated influenza vaccine. The source is a man aged 45 to 65 who received an inactivated influenza vaccine. V is TRBV18 and J is TRBJ1-1; tentatively, D is TRBD1 (5 bases). The specimen comprised non-naive T cells sorted from PBMCs, sampled 45 days after vaccination. CDR3 protein: CASSPRKGHFMNTEAFF. The CDR3, as DNA: TGTGCCAGCTCGCCCCGGAAAGGACACTTCATGAACACTGAAGCTTTCTTT.